This T cell receptor (beta chain) was observed in a study of T cell repertoires in cytomegalovirus infection. Study-level background: TCR beta signatures that were public indicated CMV infection and matching HLA type. Study-wide results and limits: In two of eight donors, the top clonotype was HLA-C-restricted CMV-specific.

Each CDR3 protein is one row after TCRdb ran MiXCR on the reads. Among about 740,000 distinct CDR3 sequences, 30% to 40% were seen once, and the ten largest hold about 18%. This clonotype was observed a handful of times. Antigen specificity is unknown. This material consisted of cultured PBMCs, taken from culture after CMV antigen stimulation. The source of this sequence is a human donor in good health (CMV status not recorded). Some clones in this sample may be carry-over from other donors' samples.

The CDR3 here is CASTPDGGGRTYTF. The CDR3 region has the DNA TGTGCCAGTACCCCCGATGGGGGGGGCAGGACCTACACCTTC. This rearrangement joins TRBV19 to TRBJ1-2; tentatively, D is TRBD1 (6 bases). Germline-derived CDR1 and CDR2 are LNHDA and SQIVND (reference sequence). The CDR3 length is 14 residues. With 7 bases removed from V and 10 bases from J, the gap between germline ends came to 22 bases.